This TCR beta chain was sequenced for a study of memory CD4+ T cells and cytomegalovirus serostatus. Study summary: Donors were healthy Belgian adults, fewer than ten CMV seropositive and roughly 25 seronegative.

CDR3 length equals 13 residues. Germline CDR1 and CDR2: SQVTM and ANQGSEA. V was cut by 6 bases and J by 6 bases, with 14 bases left in between. Original data processing: Out-of-frame sequences were removed, leaving 2 million or so distinct TCRbeta sequences. Assay: immunoSEQ multiplex PCR; the TCRdb copy retains only in-frame clones and omits some. From that table come the V and J calls and clone size; the DNA was used to work out D and trimming. The table lists approximately 65,000 clones, around 77% of them singletons. The count of this clone is one. The sort gate was single viable CD3+CD4+CD8-CD45RO+ cells for memory CD4+ T cells. Donors' CMV status reflects serum IgG against pp150, pp28, p38, p52. Positive selection with CD4 microbeads enriched total CD4+ T cells.

This sequence joins TRBV29-1 and TRBJ2-2; D tentatively reads TRBD1 or TRBD2 (6 bases each). Material for sequencing was memory CD4+ T cells from blood. The clonotype was recovered from an adult in good health and CMV-seronegative. CDR3 DNA: TGCAGCGTCCAGTACCGGGGGCCCGGGGAGCTGTTTTTT. Its translation: CSVQYRGPGELFF.